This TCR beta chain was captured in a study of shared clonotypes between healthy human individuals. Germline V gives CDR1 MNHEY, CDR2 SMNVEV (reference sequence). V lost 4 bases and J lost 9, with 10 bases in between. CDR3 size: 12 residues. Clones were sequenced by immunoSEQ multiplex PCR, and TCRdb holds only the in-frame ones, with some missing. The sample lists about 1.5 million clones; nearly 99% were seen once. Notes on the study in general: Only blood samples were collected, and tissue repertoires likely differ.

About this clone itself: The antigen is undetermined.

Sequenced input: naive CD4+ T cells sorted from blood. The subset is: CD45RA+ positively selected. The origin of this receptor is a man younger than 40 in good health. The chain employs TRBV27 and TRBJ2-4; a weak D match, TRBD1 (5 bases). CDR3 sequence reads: CASSSGFGIQYF. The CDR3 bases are TGTGCCAGCAGTTCAGGGTTTGGCATTCAGTACTTC.